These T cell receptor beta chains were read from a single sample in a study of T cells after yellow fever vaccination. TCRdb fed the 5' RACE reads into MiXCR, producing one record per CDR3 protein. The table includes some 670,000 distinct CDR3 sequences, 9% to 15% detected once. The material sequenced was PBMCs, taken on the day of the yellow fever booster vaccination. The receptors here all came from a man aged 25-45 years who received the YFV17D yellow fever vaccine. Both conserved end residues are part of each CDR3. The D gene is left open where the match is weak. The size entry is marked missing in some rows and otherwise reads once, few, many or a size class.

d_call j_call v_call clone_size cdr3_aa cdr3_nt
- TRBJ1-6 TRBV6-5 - CASSYEQGPSPLHF TGTGCCAGCAGTTACGAACAAGGGCCTTCACCCCTCCACTTT
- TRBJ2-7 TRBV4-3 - CASSQSLDFLGEQYF TGCGCCAGCAGCCAATCCCTGGACTTCTTGGGGGAGCAGTACTTC
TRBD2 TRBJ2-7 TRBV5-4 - CASSLAGEEYF TGTGCCAGCAGCTTAGCGGGAGAGGAGTACTTC
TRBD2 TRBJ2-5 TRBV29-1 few CSVAGTSGSGETQYF TGCAGCGTCGCCGGGACTAGCGGGAGTGGAGAGACCCAGTACTTC
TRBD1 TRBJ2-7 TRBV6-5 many CASSYVHRGPYEQYF TGTGCCAGCAGTTACGTCCACAGGGGGCCCTACGAGCAGTACTTC
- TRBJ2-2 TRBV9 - CASSRLLGELFF TGTGCCAGCAGCCGGCTTCTCGGGGAGCTGTTTTTT
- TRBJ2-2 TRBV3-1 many CASSQAGTGELFF TGTGCCAGCAGCCAGGCGGGCACCGGGGAGCTGTTTTTT
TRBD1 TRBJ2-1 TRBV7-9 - CAGTGGAYNEQFF TGTGCCGGGACAGGGGGGGCCTACAATGAGCAGTTCTTC
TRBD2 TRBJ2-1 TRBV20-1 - CSVLLAGGSNEQFF TGCAGTGTATTACTAGCGGGAGGGTCCAATGAGCAGTTCTTC
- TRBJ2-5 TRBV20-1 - CSASDSYHGETQYF TGCAGTGCTTCTGATTCGTACCATGGGGAGACCCAGTACTTC
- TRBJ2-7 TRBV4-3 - CASSQESSPYEQYF TGCGCCAGCAGCCAAGAAAGTAGTCCCTACGAGCAGTACTTC
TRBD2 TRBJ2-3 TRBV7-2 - CASSLVTGGRTDTQYF TGTGCCAGCAGCTTAGTCACGGGAGGCAGAACAGATACGCAGTATTTT
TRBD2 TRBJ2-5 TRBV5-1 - CASRLGGTSGTSETQYF TGCGCCAGCAGACTGGGCGGGACTAGCGGGACAAGTGAGACCCAGTACTTC
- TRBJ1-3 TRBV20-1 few CSARGGTGNTIYF TGCAGTGCTAGAGGCGGGACTGGAAACACCATATATTTT
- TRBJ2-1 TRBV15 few CATSERAFGGNEQFF TGTGCCACCAGCGAGAGGGCCTTTGGGGGGAATGAGCAGTTCTTC
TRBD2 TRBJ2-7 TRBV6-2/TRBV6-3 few CASNPSLAGHYEQYF TGTGCCAGCAACCCAAGCCTAGCGGGACACTACGAGCAGTACTTC
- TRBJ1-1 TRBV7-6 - CASRLGGDTEAFF TGTGCCAGCAGATTGGGGGGGGACACTGAAGCTTTCTTT
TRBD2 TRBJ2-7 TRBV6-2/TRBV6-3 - CASITSEIPYEQYF TGTGCCAGCATTACTAGCGAGATTCCGTACGAGCAGTACTTC
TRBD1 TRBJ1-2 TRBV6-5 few CASSQTGYGYTF TGTGCCAGCAGTCAGACAGGGTATGGCTACACCTTC
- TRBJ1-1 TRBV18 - CASSPERDTEAFF TGTGCCAGCTCACCAGAGCGGGACACTGAAGCTTTCTTT
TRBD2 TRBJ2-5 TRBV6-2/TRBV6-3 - CASSPGLAEQETQYF TGTGCCAGCAGTCCGGGACTAGCGGAACAAGAGACCCAGTACTTC
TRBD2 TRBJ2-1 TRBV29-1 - CSVGGLAGGGSYNEQFF TGCAGCGTTGGGGGACTAGCGGGAGGGGGCTCCTACAATGAGCAGTTCTTC
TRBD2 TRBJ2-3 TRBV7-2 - CAGATSGIGDTQYF TGTGCCGGGGCGACTAGCGGGATAGGAGATACGCAGTATTTT